This T cell receptor beta chain stems from a study of T cell responses to AZD1222 COVID-19 vaccine. V shed 2 bases, J shed 0 bases, and the junction held 8 bases outside the gene matches. The CDR3 is 18 residues long. Germline V gene data show CDR1 as SEHNR and CDR2 as FQNEAQ (reference sequence). Broader study findings: The repertoires were collected only after the peak T cell response. Recipients of two AZD1222 doses showed rising Spike-specific TCR breadth and depth. White British ancestry dominated among donors, who included more females, and clonal diversity was possibly underestimated.

Concerning this clone: Its antigen is unidentified.

The data were produced by immunoSEQ multiplex PCR, yet TCRdb's version contains in-frame clones alone and is incomplete. This sample has 120,000 to 150,000 clones; more than 70% occur once, and the top ten carry 5% to 5.5%. Investigators merged groups given second doses at roughly 4 or roughly 12 weeks. This chain connects TRBV7-9 to TRBJ2-3; 10 nucleotides agree with TRBD2. The sample was peripheral blood, taken 28 days after the second AZD1222 dose. The sequence derives from an adult who received the AZD1222 COVID-19 vaccine. CDR3 DNA sequence: TGTGCCAGCAGCTTACCTAGCGGGGGCGCCCAAAGCACAGATACGCAGTATTTT. Translated: CASSLPSGGAQSTDTQYF.